This T cell receptor beta chain was obtained from a study of T-cell reconstitution after alpha-beta-depleted transplantation in children (dated by TCRdb to the mid-2010s). Study-level background: Using TCR repertoire profiling, the study quantitatively followed how T-cell immune reconstitution unfolded in children after TCRalphabeta/CD19-depleted allogeneic hematopoietic cell transplantation. Findings and caveats that apply to the study as a whole: In some patients, high TCRbeta diversity at day 60 was attributed to recipient T cells and intrathymic progenitors that had survived conditioning. Hyperexpanded clone frequencies declined over subsequent months; after one year, T-cell counts and TCRbeta diversity were mostly attributed to newly produced T cells. The apparently early alphabetaT-cell count recovery about two months after transplant was reportedly dependent on only several hundred rapidly expanded clones derived from non-depleted graft cells.

Libraries came from PCR. Sequencing took place on an Illumina HiSeq 2500. TCR libraries were prepared with molecular barcoding, using unique molecular identifiers to normalize TCRbeta repertoire quantification. The public reads were run again by TCRdb, first through fastp at Q25 and then through MiXCR, and only productive beta chains were kept. Entries are consolidated by CDR3 protein sequence, retaining the most common genes and DNA. Here the sample has 610,000 or so distinct CDR3 sequences; roughly 30% occur a single time. Approximately 39% of the sample belongs to the ten largest clones. The table lists this clonotype with a few counts. Its antigen is not yet known. Base qualities are not at hand, and no much larger clone is one base apart. The treatment or condition label, read with the paper, signifies: allogeneic hematopoietic cell transplantation with graft depleted of TCRalphabeta T cells and CD19 B cells. The children who served as transplant recipients had been given grafts of TCRalphabeta/CD19-depleted allogeneic hematopoietic cells.

This clonotype was obtained from a boy younger than two with Wiskott-Aldrich syndrome, due to receive a stem cell transplant. Sequenced material: PBMCs, taken before TCRalphabeta/CD19-depleted stem cell transplant.

The base sequence is TGCGCCAGCAGCTTGGACGGCAGGGGGATCTACGAGCAGTACTTC. Its protein is CASSLDGRGIYEQYF. The V and J genes are TRBV5-1 and TRBJ2-7, and 7 junction bases match TRBD1. CDR1 and CDR2, looked up from the germline V gene, are SGHRS and YFSETQ. Including the terminal cysteine and phenylalanine, the CDR3 comprises 15 residues. The entry retains the CDR3 DNA only, 45 bases that are in frame from base 1. For this chain, trimming is 0 bases at the V end and 3 bases at the J end, and the number of junction bases without a gene match is 6.